This T cell receptor beta chain was recorded in a study of OX40 agonist ivuxolimab in advanced cancers. With regard to the full study: Ivuxolimab, which targeted the costimulatory receptor OX40 (CD134), was an agonistic, fully human IgG2 monoclonal antibody. Among the approximately 50 dose-escalation patients, around 20 had hepatocellular carcinoma, around 15 melanoma, 9 renal cell carcinoma and 9 head and neck cancer. Intravenous ivuxolimab was administered to patients every 2 weeks at six dose levels: 0.01, 0.1, 0.3, 1.5, 3 and 10 mg/kg. Three dose-escalation patients achieved partial responses, one with hepatocellular carcinoma and two with cutaneous melanoma. The paper describes the monotherapy dose-escalation part (N ≈ 52 patients) of the phase I trial of ivuxolimab. Peripheral TCRbeta sequencing was intended to test whether TCR sequence diversity was altered and clonal T-cell expansion was caused by ivuxolimab. A male proportion of around 81% and a mean age of about 60 years, ranging from roughly 23 to 80, were recorded for the dose-escalation cohort. Prior anti-PD-1, anti-PD-L1 or anti-CTLA-4 therapy was permitted, and checkpoint inhibitors had been received by around 40% of dose-escalation patients. What the study reported, not specific to this receptor: Low levels of normalized T-cell clonal expansion were also shown by some nonresponding patients. Partial responders in the 0.1-3.0 mg/kg groups had among the lowest normalized peripheral clonal expansion, especially among CD8+ T cells. Clonal expansion of both CD4+ and CD8+ blood T cells was observed from baseline to week 6 at doses 0.1 to 3.0 mg/kg. The antigen specificity of the peripheral T cells that underwent clonal expansion was not determined. After ivuxolimab, more expanded clones were found on average in CD8+ T cells than in CD4+ T cells.

For sequencing of the TCRbeta CDR3 region, genomic DNA was extracted from the sorted cells. The immunoSEQ Assay was used for sequencing of TCRbeta CDR3 regions. Held by TCRdb, this immuneACCESS table contains in-frame sequences only and omits some clones. Under half of the omission traces to an unresolved V gene where checked; the cause of the rest is unknown. This sample gives around 150,000 clones in total; around 93% of them show up just once. Roughly 1% of the sample lies in the top ten. Comments on this clone: Which antigen it targets is not known. No much larger clonotype is one base removed from it; base qualities were not supplied.

Trimming removed 3 bases from V and 4 bases from J; the gene matches leave 11 bases unexplained. CDR1 and CDR2 (SGHAT, FQNNGV) derive from the germline V gene. The CDR3 runs 17 amino acids, cysteine and phenylalanine included. CDR3 DNA is the only sequence kept; it has 51 bases, read in frame from the first base. The trial excluded patients who had a history of autoimmune disease or were on systemic immunosuppression. Peripheral blood for TCR sequencing was collected from all dose cohorts at baseline, on cycle 4 day 1, and on cycle 7 day 1. Samples were obtained from an open-label, multicenter, first-in-human phase I dose-escalation trial of ivuxolimab. Adults with locally advanced or metastatic head and neck squamous cell, hepatocellular, melanoma or renal cell carcinoma were enrolled in the trial. CD4+ and CD8+ T cells were sorted separately from peripheral blood before TCR sequencing.

This sequence originates from an adult with an advanced solid tumor such as melanoma, head and neck, liver or kidney cancer. The V and J genes are TRBV11-2 and TRBJ2-5; the junction holds 10 bases that match TRBD1. Specimen: CD4+ or CD8+ T cells sorted from blood, collected in a trial of the OX40 agonist ivuxolimab. This receptor carries the CDR3 CASSFGSTGGLRETQYF. DNA sequence: TGTGCCAGCAGCTTCGGGTCGACAGGGGGCCTTCGAGAGACCCAGTACTTC.